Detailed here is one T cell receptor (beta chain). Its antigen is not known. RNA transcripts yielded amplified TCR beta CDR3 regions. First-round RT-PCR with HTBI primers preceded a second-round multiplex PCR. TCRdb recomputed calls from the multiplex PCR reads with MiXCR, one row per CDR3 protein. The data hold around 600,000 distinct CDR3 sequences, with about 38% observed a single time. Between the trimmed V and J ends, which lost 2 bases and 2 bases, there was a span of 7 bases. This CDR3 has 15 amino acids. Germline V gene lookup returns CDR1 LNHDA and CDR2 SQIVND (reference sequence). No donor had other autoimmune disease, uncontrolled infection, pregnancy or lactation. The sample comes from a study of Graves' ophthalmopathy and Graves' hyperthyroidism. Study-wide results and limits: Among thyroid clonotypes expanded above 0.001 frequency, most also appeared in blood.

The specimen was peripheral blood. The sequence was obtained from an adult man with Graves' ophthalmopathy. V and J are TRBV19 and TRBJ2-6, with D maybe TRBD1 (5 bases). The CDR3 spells CASSIPGTGANVLTF. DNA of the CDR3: TGTGCCAGTAGTATACCAGGGACTGGGGCCAACGTCCTGACTTTC.